This T cell receptor beta chain came from a study of radiotherapy plus CTLA-4 blockade in lung cancer. Method: immunoSEQ multiplex PCR; TCRdb's copy keeps in-frame clones and lacks some. The sample includes 9,500 to 15,000 clones, roughly four fifths of them seen just once. Focal radiation plus CTLA-4 blockade with ipilimumab was given to patients with chemo-refractory metastatic non-small-cell lung cancer. V lost 3 bases to trimming and J lost 15 bases; unmatched junction nucleotides: 14. Per germline, CDR1 SNHLY and CDR2 FYNNEI. The CDR3 is 15 residues long. Study-level results: Early blood T cell clone changes and increased post-radiation serum interferon-beta were reportedly the strongest response predictors. Blood saw expansion of tumor-derived TCR clones after radiotherapy plus ipilimumab.

Comment on this clone: Antigen specificity is unknown.

This TCR derives from a human donor with non-small cell lung cancer that progressed on radiotherapy plus ipilimumab. The rearrangement uses TRBV2 and TRBJ2-4, with TRBD1 matching 10 bases. The sequenced sample was peripheral blood, obtained from a patient treated with radiotherapy plus ipilimumab. The CDR3 sequence: CASSETGTGAFRLYF. The CDR3 DNA is TGTGCCAGCAGTGAGACCGGGACAGGGGCTTTTCGTCTGTACTTC.